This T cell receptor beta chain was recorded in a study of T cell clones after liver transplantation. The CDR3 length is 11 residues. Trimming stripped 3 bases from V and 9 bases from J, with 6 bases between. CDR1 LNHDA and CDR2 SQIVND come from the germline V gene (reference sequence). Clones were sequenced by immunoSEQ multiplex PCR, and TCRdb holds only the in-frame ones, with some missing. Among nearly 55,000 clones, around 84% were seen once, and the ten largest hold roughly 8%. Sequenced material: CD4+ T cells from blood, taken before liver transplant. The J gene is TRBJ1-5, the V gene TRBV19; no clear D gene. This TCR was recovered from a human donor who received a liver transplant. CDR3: CASSMEGPQHF. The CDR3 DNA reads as TGTGCCAGTAGTATGGAGGGGCCCCAGCATTTT. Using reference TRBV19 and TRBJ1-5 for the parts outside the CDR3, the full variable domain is DGGITQSPKYLFRKEGQNVTLSCEQNLNHDAMYWYRQDPGQGLRLIYYSQIVNDFQKGDIAEGYSVSREKKESFPLTVTSAQKNPTAFYLCASSMEGPQHFGDGTRLSIL.